The entry that follows covers one T cell receptor beta chain sequence. Its recognized antigen is unknown. No base quality values were provided; no much bigger clone lies one nucleotide off. This sample was included in a study of blood T cell repertoires in COVID-19 (dated by TCRdb to 2018 to 2020). For context, the study as a whole: Samples covering the acute and convalescent phases of COVID-19 were provided by collaborators in the United States, Italy and Spain. The material from the prospective study consisted of cDNA or gDNA derived from T cells, B-cell-depleted T cells, or PBMCs. Deeply sampled blood TCRbeta repertoires from subjects exposed to, actively infected with, or recovered from COVID-19 were included in the dataset. A freely available public database, intended as a resource for researchers studying the immune response to SARS-CoV-2, is where the repertoires were released. The samples were drawn from two sources: the first 160 participants of the ongoing ImmuneRACE study, and over 950 subjects contributed by 6 global collaborators. A de-identified subject ID, COVID-19 status, age in years and sex were almost always included in the sample metadata. Where available, HLA class I and class II types were taken from metadata supplied by the sample provider and were not determined by assay-based typing.

The immunoSEQ Assay, a bias-controlled multiplex PCR, was used to amplify TCRbeta CDR3 regions from genomic DNA. The original methods were these. Nucleated cell counts per sample were estimated from amplification of reference gene primers within the assay. Sequence reads were collapsed and filtered to measure the absolute abundance of every unique TCRbeta CDR3 rearrangement. For each sample, productive Simpson clonality was calculated by taking the square root of Simpson's diversity index across productive rearrangements. TCRdb carries this immuneACCESS record with in-frame sequences only. Its versions omit some clonotypes, under half of them owing to an unresolved V gene in the studies checked, with the rest unexplained. Clone size and V and J calls were adopted from that table, with D and trimming inferred from the DNA. This sample is represented by around 370,000 clones; 88% of them were singletons. The ten largest clones take up 1.2% of the sample.

Participants in the prospective study were enrolled through a virtual design, were aged roughly 18 to 90 years, and lived in about two dozen United States geographic areas. In the prospective study, cohorts were assigned on the basis of participant-reported clinical history obtained from a screening survey and a study questionnaire. Recovered participants in ImmuneRACE Cohort 3 were defined as having two consecutive negative NP/OP PCR tests, clearance from a healthcare professional, or resolution of symptoms. Mobile phlebotomists in the prospective study collected whole blood, serum and a nasopharyngeal or oropharyngeal swab from every participant. Prospective study participants could optionally give additional blood draws and questionnaires over a roughly two-month period. Before DNA extraction, prospective study blood samples were shipped either frozen or at room temperature. General study outcomes and caveats: The amount of clinical and demographic metadata varied by source and participant and was provided uncurated.

The germline V gene yields MNHEY for CDR1 and SVGAGI for CDR2. The CDR3 starts with the cysteine, ends with the phenylalanine, and has 16 residues. Solely the CDR3 DNA is kept, with 48 bases framed from the first base. The junction carries 20 bases between V and J, which are trimmed by 4 bases and 5 bases respectively. The clonotype comes from a woman younger than 30 who had recovered from COVID-19. The rearranged chain carries TRBV6-5 and TRBJ1-2; a tentative D match to TRBD1 spans 5 bases. The sequenced sample was PBMCs or T cells enriched from blood (not recorded which). CDR3 sequence: CASSFSPRGGVYGYTF. The DNA reads as follows: TGTGCCAGCAGTTTCTCCCCGAGGGGAGGAGTGTATGGCTACACCTTC.